This TCR beta chain was observed in a study of blood T cell repertoires in COVID-19 (dated by TCRdb to between 2020 and 2021). General notes on the study: Samples covering the acute and convalescent phases of COVID-19 were provided by collaborators in the United States, Italy and Spain. The prospective study material was composed of cDNA or gDNA derived from T cells, B-cell-depleted T cells, or PBMCs. Subjects who had been exposed to COVID-19, were actively infected with it, or had recovered from it provided the deeply sampled blood TCRbeta repertoires that made up the dataset. A freely available public database, intended as a resource for researchers studying the immune response to SARS-CoV-2, is where the repertoires were released. The samples were drawn from two sources: the first 160 participants of the ongoing ImmuneRACE study, and 1,000 to 1,500 subjects contributed by 6 global collaborators. Sample metadata almost always included a de-identified subject ID, COVID-19 status, age in years and sex. HLA class I and class II types, where available, came from metadata supplied by the sample provider rather than from assay-based typing. The full study reports these points: The quantity of clinical and demographic metadata differed by source and by participant and was supplied without curation.

V is shortened by 1 base, J by 5 bases, and the region joining them spans 20 bases. From a lookup of the germline V gene, CDR1 and CDR2 are LGHNA and YNFKEQ. The CDR3 spans 17 residues, from the cysteine through the phenylalanine. Only the CDR3 region is kept as DNA, spanning 51 bases read in frame from base 1. About this clone: Its antigen is unknown. Base-call qualities are not available, and no considerably larger clone is one nucleotide away.

Samples from volunteer blood donors who had recovered from COVID-19 were contributed by a second Seattle source. Whole blood was collected in K2EDTA tubes by collaborating institutions according to the institutions' own protocols. Collaborator samples were shipped for TCRbeta analysis as frozen whole blood, isolated PBMCs, or DNA extracted from either sample type. TCRbeta CDR3 regions were amplified from genomic DNA by means of the immunoSEQ Assay, a bias-controlled multiplex PCR. The study's own analysis went as follows. The number of nucleated cells in each sample was estimated by amplification of reference gene primers within the assay. To quantify the absolute abundance of each unique TCRbeta CDR3 rearrangement, sequence reads were collapsed and filtered. For each sample, productive Simpson clonality was calculated as the square root of Simpson's diversity index across productive rearrangements. Here the immuneACCESS table is served through TCRdb, limited to in-frame sequences with V and J called. Missing clones are a known gap in these copies; in checked studies unresolved V genes cover under half, and the rest lacks a known reason. From that table come the V and J calls and clone size; the DNA was used to work out D and trimming. In this sample the table shows about 320,000 clones, roughly nine tenths of which occur a single time. Under 8% of the sample lies in the top ten.

What was sequenced was peripheral blood. The TCR was taken from a young man who had recovered from COVID-19. The rearrangement combines TRBV4-2 with TRBJ1-2; perhaps TRBD1 is the D gene, with 6 bases matching. The sequenced DNA is TGTGCCAGCAGCCAAGCTGCCTCGGACAGCATTATTTATGGCTACACCTTC. It translates to CASSQAASDSIIYGYTF.